This TCR beta chain was recovered during a study of CD8 T cells in ankylosing spondylitis. Study-level results: The study looked at matched synovial fluid samples from ankylosing spondylitis patients. Disease-linked clones were reported to be significantly enriched there.

This CDR3 spans 12 amino acids. Deletions cut 6 bases from V and 2 bases from J, with 8 bases between. Germline V gene lookup returns CDR1 LGHDT and CDR2 YNNKEL (reference sequence). The sample holds many counts of this clonotype. What it binds is not known. TCRdb processed the 5' RACE reads anew with MiXCR; each CDR3 protein has one entry. Counted here are about 210,000 distinct CDR3 sequences, roughly 8.2% occurring once; the ten biggest clones make up 4.8%. The TCR originated in a female donor with ankylosing spondylitis or in good health (not recorded which). This rearrangement joins TRBV3-1 to TRBJ2-7, with D possibly matching TRBD1 (5 bases). Material for sequencing was blood, either unsorted or a sorted T cell fraction (not recorded which). This CDR3 is CASSRQPYEQYF. The CDR3 DNA is TGTGCCAGCAGTCGACAGCCCTACGAGCAGTACTTC.